The present T cell receptor (beta chain) was sequenced within a study of T-cell reconstitution after alpha-beta-depleted transplantation in children. The length of the CDR3 is 13 residues. V lost 5 bases and J 4 bases, leaving 11 bases between the germline ends. Germline CDR1 reads MNHNS; CDR2 reads SASEGT. Unique molecular identifiers were incorporated during preparation of the TCRbeta library. Via MiXCR, TCRdb re-called the PCR reads, giving one row per CDR3 protein. The top ten clones hold about 4% of a sample with about 610,000 distinct CDR3 sequences, over 9.5% of them seen once. The chain has TRBV6-1 and TRBJ1-1; D may be TRBD1 (5 bases). The specimen comprised PBMCs from the stem cell graft donor, sampled from the stem cell graft. The clonotype originates from a human donor who donated a stem cell graft to a child with acute myeloid leukemia. In nucleotides, the CDR3 is TGTGCCAGCAGTTACCAGGGCTTCACTGAAGCTTTCTTT. Protein sequence: CASSYQGFTEAFF.